This TCR beta chain was captured in a study of cytomegalovirus exposure and HLA in healthy donors. Amplification used 60 Vbeta primers and 13 Jbeta primers. Clones were read by immunoSEQ multiplex PCR, and TCRdb kept only the in-frame ones, dropping some. This sample has approximately 76,000 clones, with around 80% found just once. Points on this clone: Its antigen is unknown.

The CDR3 is 15 amino acids. V shed 0 bases and J shed 2 bases, with 11 bases lying between them. Germline values: CDR1 SQVTM, CDR2 ANQGSEA. Overall study results and limits: The authors later linked a missense DCLRE1C variant to TCR beta V- and J-gene trimming. A later analysis reported that several of the most significant clusters appeared to be linked to common viral pathogens, among them Epstein-Barr virus. Sequences of the TCR beta chain were said to predict the HLA-A and HLA-B alleles of most subjects accurately.

As for the donors, each was a healthy bone marrow donor. Sequencing was carried out using PBMCs. This receptor was obtained from a man aged 30 to 39 in good health and CMV-seronegative. This chain uses TRBV29-1 with TRBJ1-3, with no clear D. The chain's CDR3 is CSVEDGTETGNTIYF. The CDR3 DNA sequence: TGCAGCGTTGAAGATGGTACCGAGACTGGAAACACCATATATTTT.